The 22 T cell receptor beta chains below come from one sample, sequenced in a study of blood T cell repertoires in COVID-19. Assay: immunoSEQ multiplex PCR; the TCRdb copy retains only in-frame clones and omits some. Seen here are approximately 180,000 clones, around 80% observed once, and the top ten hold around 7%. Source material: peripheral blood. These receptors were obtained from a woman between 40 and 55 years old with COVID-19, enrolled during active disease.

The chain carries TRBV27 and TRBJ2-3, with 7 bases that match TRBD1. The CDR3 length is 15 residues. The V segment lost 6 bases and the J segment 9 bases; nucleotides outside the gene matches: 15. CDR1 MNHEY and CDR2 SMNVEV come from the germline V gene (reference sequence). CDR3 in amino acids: CASRQTGWNPLTQYF. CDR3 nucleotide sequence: TGTGCCAGCAGGCAGACAGGGTGGAATCCTCTGACGCAGTATTTT.

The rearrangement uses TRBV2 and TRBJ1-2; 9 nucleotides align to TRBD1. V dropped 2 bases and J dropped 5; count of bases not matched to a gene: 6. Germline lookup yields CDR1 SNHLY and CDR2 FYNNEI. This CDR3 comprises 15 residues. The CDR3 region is CASSEWGQGQYGYTF. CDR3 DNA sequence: TGTGCCAGCAGTGAATGGGGACAGGGACAATATGGCTACACCTTC.

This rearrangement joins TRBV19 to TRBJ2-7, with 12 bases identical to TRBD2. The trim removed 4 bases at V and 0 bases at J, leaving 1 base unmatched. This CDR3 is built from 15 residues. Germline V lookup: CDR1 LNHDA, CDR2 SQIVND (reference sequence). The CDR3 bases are TGTGCCAGTAGTAAACTAGCGGGAGGCTCCTACGAGCAGTACTTC. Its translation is CASSKLAGGSYEQYF. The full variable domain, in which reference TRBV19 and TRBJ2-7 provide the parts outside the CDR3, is DGGITQSPKYLFRKEGQNVTLSCEQNLNHDAMYWYRQDPGQGLRLIYYSQIVNDFQKGDIAEGYSVSREKKESFPLTVTSAQKNPTAFYLCASSKLAGGSYEQYFGPGTRLTVT.

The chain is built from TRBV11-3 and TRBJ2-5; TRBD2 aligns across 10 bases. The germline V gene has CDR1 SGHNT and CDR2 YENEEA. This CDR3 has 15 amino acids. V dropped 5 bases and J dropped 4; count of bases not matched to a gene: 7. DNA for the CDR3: TGTGCCAGCAGCCGAACTAGCGGGATTAGAGAGACCCAGTACTTC. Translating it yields CASSRTSGIRETQYF.

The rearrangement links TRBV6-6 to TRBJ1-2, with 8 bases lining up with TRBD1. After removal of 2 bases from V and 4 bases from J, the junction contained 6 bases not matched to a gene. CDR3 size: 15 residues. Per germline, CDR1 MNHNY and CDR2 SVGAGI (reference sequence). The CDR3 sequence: CASSYPETGAYGYTF. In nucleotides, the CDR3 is TGTGCCAGCAGTTACCCAGAGACAGGGGCCTATGGCTACACCTTC.

The DNA of the CDR3 is TGTGCCAGCAGCTTAGATCGGACTTACGAGCAGTACTTC. The encoded protein is CASSLDRTYEQYF. The J gene is TRBJ2-7, the V gene TRBV11-2, with D possibly being TRBD2 (5 bases). The length of the CDR3 is 13 residues. Per germline, CDR1 SGHAT and CDR2 FQNNGV. The V and J ends lost 0 bases and 4 bases respectively, with 7 bases between them.

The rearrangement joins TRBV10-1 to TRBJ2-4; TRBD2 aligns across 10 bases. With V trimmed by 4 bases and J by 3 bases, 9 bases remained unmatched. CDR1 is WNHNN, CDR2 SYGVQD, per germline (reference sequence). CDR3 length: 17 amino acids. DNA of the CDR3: TGCGCCAGCAGTGCGCCGGGACTAGCGAACAACAAAAACATTCAGTACTTC. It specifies CASSAPGLANNKNIQYF.

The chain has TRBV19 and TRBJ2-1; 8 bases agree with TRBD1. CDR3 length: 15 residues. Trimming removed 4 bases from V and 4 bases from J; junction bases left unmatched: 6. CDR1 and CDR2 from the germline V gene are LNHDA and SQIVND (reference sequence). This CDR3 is CASSTPDRAYNEQFF. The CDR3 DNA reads TGTGCCAGTAGTACCCCGGACAGGGCTTACAATGAGCAGTTCTTC.

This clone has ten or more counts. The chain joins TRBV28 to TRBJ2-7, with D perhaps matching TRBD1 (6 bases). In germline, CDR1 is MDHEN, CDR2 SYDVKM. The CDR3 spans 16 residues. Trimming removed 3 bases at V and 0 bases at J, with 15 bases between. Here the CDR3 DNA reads TGTGCCAGCAGTTTCGAAACGGACAGAACCTCCTACGAGCAGTACTTC. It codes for CASSFETDRTSYEQYF.

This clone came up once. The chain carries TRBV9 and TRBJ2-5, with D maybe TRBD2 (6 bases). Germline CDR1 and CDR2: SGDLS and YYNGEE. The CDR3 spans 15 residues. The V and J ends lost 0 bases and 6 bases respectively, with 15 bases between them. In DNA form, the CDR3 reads TGTGCCAGCAGCGTAGGGGGCGGGATCGGACAGACCCAGTACTTC. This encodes CASSVGGGIGQTQYF. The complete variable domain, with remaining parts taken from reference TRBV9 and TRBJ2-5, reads DSGVTQTPKHLITATGQRVTLRCSPRSGDLSVYWYQQSLDQGLQFLIQYYNGEERAKGNILERFSAQQFPDLHSELNLSSLELGDSALYFCASSVGGGIGQTQYFGPGTRLLVL.

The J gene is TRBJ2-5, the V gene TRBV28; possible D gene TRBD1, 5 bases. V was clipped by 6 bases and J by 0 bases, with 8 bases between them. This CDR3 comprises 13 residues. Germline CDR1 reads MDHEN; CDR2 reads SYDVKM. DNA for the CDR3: TGTGCCAGCAGGAGACAGTACCAAGAGACCCAGTACTTC. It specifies CASRRQYQETQYF.

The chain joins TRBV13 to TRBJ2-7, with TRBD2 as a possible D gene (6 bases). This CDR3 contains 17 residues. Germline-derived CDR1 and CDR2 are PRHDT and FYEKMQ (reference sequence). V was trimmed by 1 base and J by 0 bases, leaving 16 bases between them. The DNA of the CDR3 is TGTGCCAGCAGCTTAGCCCCAGGAGAGGGAGGCTCCTACGAGCAGTACTTC. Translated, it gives CASSLAPGEGGSYEQYF.

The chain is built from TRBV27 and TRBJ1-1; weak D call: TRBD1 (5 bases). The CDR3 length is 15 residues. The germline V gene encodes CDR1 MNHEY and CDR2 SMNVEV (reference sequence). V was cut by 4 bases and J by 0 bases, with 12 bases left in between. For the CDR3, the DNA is TGTGCCAGCAGTTGGCAGGGAGGTTTGAACACTGAAGCTTTCTTT. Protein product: CASSWQGGLNTEAFF.

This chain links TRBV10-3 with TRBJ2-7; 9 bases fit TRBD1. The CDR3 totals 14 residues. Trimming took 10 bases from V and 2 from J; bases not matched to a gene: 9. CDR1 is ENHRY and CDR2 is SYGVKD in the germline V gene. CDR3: CATNAGTGPYEQYF. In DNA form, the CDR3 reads TGTGCCACCAACGCCGGGACAGGGCCCTACGAGCAGTACTTC.

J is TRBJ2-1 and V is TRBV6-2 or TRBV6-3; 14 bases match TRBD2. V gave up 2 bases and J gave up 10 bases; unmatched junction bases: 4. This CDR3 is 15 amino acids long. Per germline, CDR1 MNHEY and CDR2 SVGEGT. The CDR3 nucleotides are TGTGCCAGCAGTTACGGGACTAGCGGGGGATTCGAGCAGTTCTTC. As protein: CASSYGTSGGFEQFF.

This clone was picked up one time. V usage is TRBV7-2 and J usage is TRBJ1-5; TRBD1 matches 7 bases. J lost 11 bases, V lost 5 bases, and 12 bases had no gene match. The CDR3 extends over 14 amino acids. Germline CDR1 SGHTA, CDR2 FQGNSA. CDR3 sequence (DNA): TGTGCCAGCAGCGACCGGACAGGATTACCGGCCCAGCATTTT. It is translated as CASSDRTGLPAQHF.

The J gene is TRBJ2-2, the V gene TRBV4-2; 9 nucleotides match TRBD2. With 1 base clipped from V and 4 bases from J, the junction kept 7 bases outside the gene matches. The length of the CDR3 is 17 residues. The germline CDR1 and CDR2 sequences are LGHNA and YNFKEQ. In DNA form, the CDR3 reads TGTGCCAGCAGCCAAGGTAGCGGGAGTAGGGGCACCGGGGAGCTGTTTTTT. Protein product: CASSQGSGSRGTGELFF.

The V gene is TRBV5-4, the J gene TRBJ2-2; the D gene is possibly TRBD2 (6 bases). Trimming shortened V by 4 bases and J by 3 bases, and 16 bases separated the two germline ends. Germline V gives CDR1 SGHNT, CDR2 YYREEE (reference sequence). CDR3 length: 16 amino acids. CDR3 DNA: TGTGCCAGCAGCCCAACCCCGGGACTGGACACCGGGGAGCTGTTTTTT. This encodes CASSPTPGLDTGELFF.

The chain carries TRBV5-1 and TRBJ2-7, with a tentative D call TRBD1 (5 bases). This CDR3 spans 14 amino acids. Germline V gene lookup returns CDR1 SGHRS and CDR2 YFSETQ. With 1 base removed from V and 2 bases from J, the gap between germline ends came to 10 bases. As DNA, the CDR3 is TGCGCCAGCAGCTTGACCAGGGAACCCTACGAGCAGTACTTC. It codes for CASSLTREPYEQYF.

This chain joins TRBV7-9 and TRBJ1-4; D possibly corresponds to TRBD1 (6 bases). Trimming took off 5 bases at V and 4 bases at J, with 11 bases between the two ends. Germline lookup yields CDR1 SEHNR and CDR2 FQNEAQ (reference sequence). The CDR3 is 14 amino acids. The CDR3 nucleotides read TGTGCCAGCAGCCATGACAGGAATAATGAAAAACTGTTTTTT. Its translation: CASSHDRNNEKLFF.

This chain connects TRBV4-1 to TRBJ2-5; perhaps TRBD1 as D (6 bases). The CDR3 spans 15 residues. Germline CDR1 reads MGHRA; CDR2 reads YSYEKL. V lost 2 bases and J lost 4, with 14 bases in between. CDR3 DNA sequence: TGCGCCAGCAGCCAATCCAATAAAGGGGGAGAGACCCAGTACTTC. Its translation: CASSQSNKGGETQYF.

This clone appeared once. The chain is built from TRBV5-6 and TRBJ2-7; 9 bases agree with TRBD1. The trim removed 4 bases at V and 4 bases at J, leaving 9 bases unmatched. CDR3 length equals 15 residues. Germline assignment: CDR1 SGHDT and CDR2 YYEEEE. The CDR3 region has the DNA TGTGCCAGCAGCATACCTCGGGACAGGGCTTACGAGCAGTACTTC. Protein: CASSIPRDRAYEQYF. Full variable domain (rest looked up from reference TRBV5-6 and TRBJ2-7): DAGVTQSPTHLIKTRGQQVTLRCSPKSGHDTVSWYQQALGQGPQFIFQYYEEEERQRGNFPDRFSGHQFPNYSSELNVNALLLGDSALYLCASSIPRDRAYEQYFGPGTRLTVT.